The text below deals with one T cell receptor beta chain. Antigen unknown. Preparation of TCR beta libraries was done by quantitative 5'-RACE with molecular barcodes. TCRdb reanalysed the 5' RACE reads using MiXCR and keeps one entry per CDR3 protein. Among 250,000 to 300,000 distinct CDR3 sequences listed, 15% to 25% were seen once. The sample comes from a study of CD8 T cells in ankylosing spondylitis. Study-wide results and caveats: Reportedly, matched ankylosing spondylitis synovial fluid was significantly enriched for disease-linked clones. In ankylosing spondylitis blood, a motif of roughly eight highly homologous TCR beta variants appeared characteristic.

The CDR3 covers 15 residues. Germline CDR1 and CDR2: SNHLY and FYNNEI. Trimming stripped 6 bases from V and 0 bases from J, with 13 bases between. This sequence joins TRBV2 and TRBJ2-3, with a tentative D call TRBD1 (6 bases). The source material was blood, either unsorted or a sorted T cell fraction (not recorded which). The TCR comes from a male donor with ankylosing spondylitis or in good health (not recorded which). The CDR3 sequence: CASRALQGSTDTQYF. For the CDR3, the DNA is TGTGCCAGCAGGGCACTCCAGGGGAGCACAGATACGCAGTATTTT. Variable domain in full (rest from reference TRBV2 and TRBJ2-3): EPEVTQTPSHQVTQMGQEVILRCVPISNHLYFYWYRQILGQKVEFLVSFYNNEISEKSEIFDDQFSVERPDGSNFTLKIRSTKLEDSAMYFCASRALQGSTDTQYFGPGTRLTVL.